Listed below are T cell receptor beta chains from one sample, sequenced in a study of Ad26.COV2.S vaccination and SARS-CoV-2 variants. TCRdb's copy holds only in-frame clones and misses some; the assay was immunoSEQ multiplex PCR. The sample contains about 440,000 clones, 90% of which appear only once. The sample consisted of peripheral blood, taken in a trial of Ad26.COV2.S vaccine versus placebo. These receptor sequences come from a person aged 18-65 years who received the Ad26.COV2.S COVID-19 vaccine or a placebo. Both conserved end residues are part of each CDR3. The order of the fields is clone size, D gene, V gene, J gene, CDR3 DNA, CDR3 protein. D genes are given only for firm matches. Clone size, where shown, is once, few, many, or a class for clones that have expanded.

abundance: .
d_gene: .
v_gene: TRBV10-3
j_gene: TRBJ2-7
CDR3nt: TGTGCCATCAGTGAAACGGGGACCGGGGGCGAGCAGTACTTC
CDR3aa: CAISETGTGGEQYF

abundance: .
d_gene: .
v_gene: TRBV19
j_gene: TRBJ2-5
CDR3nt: TGTGCCAGTAGTAGCGTTCTTCAAGAGACCCAGTACTTC
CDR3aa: CASSSVLQETQYF

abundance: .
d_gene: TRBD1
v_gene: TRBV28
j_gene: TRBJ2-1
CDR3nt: TGTGCCAGCAGGGGACAGGGGGGTGGATACAATGAGCAGTTCTTC
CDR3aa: CASRGQGGGYNEQFF

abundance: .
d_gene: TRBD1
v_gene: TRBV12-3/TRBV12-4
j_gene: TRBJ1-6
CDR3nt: TGTGCCAGCAGTTACGGACAGGGGGAGTACTTT
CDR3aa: CASSYGQGEYF

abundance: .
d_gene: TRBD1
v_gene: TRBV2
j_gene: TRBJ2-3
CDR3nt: TGTGCCAGCAGTTTGGACAGGGGGCCCACAGATACGCAGTATTTT
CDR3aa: CASSLDRGPTDTQYF

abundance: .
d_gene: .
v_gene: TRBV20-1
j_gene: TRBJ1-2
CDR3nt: TGCAGTGATAGAAGGGGATATGGCTACACCTTC
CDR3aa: CSDRRGYGYTF

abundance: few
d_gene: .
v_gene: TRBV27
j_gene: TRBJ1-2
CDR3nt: TGTGCCAGCAGTCCAAGAGGCTTCAACTATGGCTACACCTTC
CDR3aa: CASSPRGFNYGYTF

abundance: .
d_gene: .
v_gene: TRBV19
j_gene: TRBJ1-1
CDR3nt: TGTGCCAGTAGGGGCACTCGAGGGGTGGACAGTATAATCTCTACTGAAGCTTTCTTT
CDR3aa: CASRGTRGVDSIISTEAFF

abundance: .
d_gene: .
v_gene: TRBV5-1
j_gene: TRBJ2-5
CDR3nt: TGCGCCAGCAGCTTGGAGGCAGGGGAAGAGACCCAGTACTTC
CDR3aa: CASSLEAGEETQYF

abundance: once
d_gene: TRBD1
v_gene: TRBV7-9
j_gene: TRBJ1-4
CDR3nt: TGTGCCAGCAGTTCGCTCGGGACAGTTAATGAAAAACTGTTTTTT
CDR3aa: CASSSLGTVNEKLFF

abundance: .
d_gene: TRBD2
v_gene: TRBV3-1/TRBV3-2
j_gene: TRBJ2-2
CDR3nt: TGTGCCAGCAGCCCGGGACTAGCGGGAGGTACCGGGGAGCTGTTTTTT
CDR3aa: CASSPGLAGGTGELFF

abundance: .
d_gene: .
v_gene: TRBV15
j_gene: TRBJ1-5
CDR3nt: TGTGCCACCAGCAGAGATCAGGGCAATCAGCCCCAGCATTTT
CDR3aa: CATSRDQGNQPQHF

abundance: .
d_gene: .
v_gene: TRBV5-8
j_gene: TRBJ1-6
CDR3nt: TGTGCCAGCAGCTTGTTGGGGGCAAATTCACCCCTCCACTTT
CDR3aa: CASSLLGANSPLHF

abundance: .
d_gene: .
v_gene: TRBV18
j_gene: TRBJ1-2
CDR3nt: TGTGCCAGCTCACACCCGCCGGGGGCAGGATATGGCTACACCTTC
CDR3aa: CASSHPPGAGYGYTF

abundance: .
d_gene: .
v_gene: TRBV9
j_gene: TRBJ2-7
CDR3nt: TGTGCCAGCAGCCCGACGGGCTCCTCCTACGAGCAGTACTTC
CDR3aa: CASSPTGSSYEQYF

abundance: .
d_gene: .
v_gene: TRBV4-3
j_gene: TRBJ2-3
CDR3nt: TGCGCCAGCAGCCCGAGGGGCAGAGCGAGGGCAGATACGCAGTATTTT
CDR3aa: CASSPRGRARADTQYF

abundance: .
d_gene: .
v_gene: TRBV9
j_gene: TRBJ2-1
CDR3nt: TGTGCCAGCAGCGTAGTTCCCGGGAGAGCTTACAATGAGCAGTTCTTC
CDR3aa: CASSVVPGRAYNEQFF

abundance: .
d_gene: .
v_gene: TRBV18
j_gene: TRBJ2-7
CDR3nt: TGTGCCAGCTCACCAGGTACGGGAGCCGAGCAGTACTTC
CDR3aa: CASSPGTGAEQYF

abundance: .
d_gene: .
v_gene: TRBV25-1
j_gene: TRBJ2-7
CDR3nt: TGTGCCAGCAGTGAGGGGGCCTACGAGCAGTACTTC
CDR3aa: CASSEGAYEQYF

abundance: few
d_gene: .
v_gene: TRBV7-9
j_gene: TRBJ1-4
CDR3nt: TGTGCCAGCAGTTGGGGGTCTAATGAAAAACTGTTTTTT
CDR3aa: CASSWGSNEKLFF

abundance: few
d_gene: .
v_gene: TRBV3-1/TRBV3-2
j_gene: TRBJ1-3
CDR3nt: TGTGCCAGCAGCCACAGGGTGAGACCCTCTGGAAACACCATATATTTT
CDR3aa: CASSHRVRPSGNTIYF

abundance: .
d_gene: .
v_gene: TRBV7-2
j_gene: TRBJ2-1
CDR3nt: TGTGCCAGCAGCTTAGCGGGGGGTGACTACAATGAGCAGTTCTTC
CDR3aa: CASSLAGGDYNEQFF

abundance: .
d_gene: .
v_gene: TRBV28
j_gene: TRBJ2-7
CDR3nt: TGTGCCATAGCCCCTTCGGCGGGTGCATCGCTCCACGGGCAGTACTTC
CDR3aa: CAIAPSAGASLHGQYF

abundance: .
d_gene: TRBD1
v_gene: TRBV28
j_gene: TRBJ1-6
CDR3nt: TGTGCCAGCAGACTACGACAGGGGGAGAATTCACCCCTCCACTTT
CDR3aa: CASRLRQGENSPLHF

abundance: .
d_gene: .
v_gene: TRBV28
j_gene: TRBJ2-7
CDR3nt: TGTGCCAGCAGTTCCCCTCAGGCCAGGGGTTTAGCCTACGAGCAGTACTTC
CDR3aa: CASSSPQARGLAYEQYF

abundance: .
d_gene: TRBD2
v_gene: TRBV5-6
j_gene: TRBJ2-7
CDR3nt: TGTGCCAGCAGCATTAGGACTAGCGGTGGCATGGGCGAGCAGTACTTC
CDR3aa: CASSIRTSGGMGEQYF

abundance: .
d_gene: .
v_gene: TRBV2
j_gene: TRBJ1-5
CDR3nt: TGTGCCAGCAGTGATCGGTCCGGGACTAGCAATCAGCCCCAGCATTTT
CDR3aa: CASSDRSGTSNQPQHF

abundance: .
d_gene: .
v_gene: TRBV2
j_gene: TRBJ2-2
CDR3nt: TGTGCCAGCATGGAGGGCTACGCGAACACCGGGGAGCTGTTTTTT
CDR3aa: CASMEGYANTGELFF

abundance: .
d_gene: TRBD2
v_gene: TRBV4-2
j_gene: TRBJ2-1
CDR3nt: TGTGCCAGCAGCCAAGGACTAGCGGACTACAATGAGCAGTTCTTC
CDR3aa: CASSQGLADYNEQFF

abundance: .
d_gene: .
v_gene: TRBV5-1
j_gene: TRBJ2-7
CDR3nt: TGCGCCAGCAGCTTGGGACCTTTCTACGAGCAGTACTTC
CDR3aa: CASSLGPFYEQYF

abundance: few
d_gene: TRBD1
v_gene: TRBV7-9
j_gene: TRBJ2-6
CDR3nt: TGTGCCAGCAGCTTACAGGGGGTATTCTCTGGGGCCAACGTCCTGACTTTC
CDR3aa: CASSLQGVFSGANVLTF

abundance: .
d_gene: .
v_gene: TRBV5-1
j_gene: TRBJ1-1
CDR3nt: TGCGCCAGCAGCTTGGGTGGTTGGAACACTGAAGCTTTCTTT
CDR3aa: CASSLGGWNTEAFF

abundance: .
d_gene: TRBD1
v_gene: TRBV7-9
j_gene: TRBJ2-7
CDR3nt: TGTGCCAGCAGCTCCACGGACAGGGCTCCCCTCGAGCAGTACTTC
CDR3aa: CASSSTDRAPLEQYF

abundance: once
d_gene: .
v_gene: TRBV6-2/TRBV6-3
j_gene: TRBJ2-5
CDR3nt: TGTGCCAGCAGTTCGTCCCCCGCGGGACAGCTCCAAGAGACCCAGTACTTC
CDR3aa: CASSSSPAGQLQETQYF

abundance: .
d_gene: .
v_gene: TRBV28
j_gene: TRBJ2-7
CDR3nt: TGTGCCAGCAGTTTGTACGGAAAGGGTTTGCCCTACGAGCAGTACTTC
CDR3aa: CASSLYGKGLPYEQYF

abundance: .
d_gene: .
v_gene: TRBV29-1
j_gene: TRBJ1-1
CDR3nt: TGCAGCTCGCTTGTGTGGGGGACTGAAGCTTTCTTT
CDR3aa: CSSLVWGTEAFF

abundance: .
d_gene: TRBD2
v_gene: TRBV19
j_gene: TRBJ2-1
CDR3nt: TGTGCCAGTAGTATCGCCGGACTAGCGGCTCGGCTAAATGAGCAGTTCTTC
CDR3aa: CASSIAGLAARLNEQFF

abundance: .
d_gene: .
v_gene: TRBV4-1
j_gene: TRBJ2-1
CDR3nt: TGCGCCAGCAGCCAAGATCCAGGAAACTACAATGAGCAGTTCTTC
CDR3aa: CASSQDPGNYNEQFF

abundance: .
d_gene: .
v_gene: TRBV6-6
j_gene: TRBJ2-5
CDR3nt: TGTGCCAGCTGGGGAACAGAGGAATGGGAGACCCAGTACTTC
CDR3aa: CASWGTEEWETQYF

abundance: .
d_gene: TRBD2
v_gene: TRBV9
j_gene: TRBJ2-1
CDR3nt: TGTGCCAGCAGCGTAGTGGCGGGAGGGCCGGGGTCCTACAATGAGCAGTTCTTC
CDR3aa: CASSVVAGGPGSYNEQFF

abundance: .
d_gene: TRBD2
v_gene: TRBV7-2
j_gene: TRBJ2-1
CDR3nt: TGTGCCAGCAGCTCCCTCCGGGAGGGGTTCCGCAATGAGCAGTTCTTC
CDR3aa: CASSSLREGFRNEQFF

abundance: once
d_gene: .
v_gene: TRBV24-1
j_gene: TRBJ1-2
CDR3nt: TGTGCCACCAGTGATTTGGACGGCAACTATGGCTACACCTTC
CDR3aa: CATSDLDGNYGYTF

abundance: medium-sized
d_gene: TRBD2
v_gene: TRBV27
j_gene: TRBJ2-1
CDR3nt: TGTGCCAGCAGTTTATCGCGGGAGTACGGGCTGTTCTTC
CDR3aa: CASSLSREYGLFF

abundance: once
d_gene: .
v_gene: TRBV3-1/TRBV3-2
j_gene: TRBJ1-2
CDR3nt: TGTGCCAGCAGCCAAGAGACCGGGAGAGACTATGGCTACACCTTC
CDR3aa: CASSQETGRDYGYTF

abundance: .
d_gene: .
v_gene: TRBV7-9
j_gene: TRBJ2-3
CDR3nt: TGTGCCAGCAGCTTAGCGGGGGGGACAGCCGGAGGAGATACGCAGTATTTT
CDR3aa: CASSLAGGTAGGDTQYF

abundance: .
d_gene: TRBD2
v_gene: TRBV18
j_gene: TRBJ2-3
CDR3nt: TGTGCCAGCTCACCACAACTAGCGGGGAGGAACGCAGATACGCAGTATTTT
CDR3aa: CASSPQLAGRNADTQYF

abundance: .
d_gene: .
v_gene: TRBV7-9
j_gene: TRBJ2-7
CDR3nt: TGTGCCAGCAGCTTAGGAACCTACGAGCAGTACTTC
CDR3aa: CASSLGTYEQYF

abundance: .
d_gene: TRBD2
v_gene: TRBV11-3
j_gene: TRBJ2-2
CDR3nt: TGTGCCAGCAGCTACCTAGCGGGAGGTGTCGGGGAGCTGTTTTTT
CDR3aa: CASSYLAGGVGELFF

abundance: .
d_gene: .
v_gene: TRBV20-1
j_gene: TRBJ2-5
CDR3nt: TGCAGTGCTAGGAGGGAGACCCAGTACTTC
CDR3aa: CSARRETQYF

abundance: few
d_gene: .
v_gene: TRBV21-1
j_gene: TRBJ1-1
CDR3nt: TGTGCCAGCAGCCCTATCGACAGGGTGAACGAGAGGGTAGGTGAAGCTTTCTTT
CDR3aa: CASSPIDRVNERVGEAFF

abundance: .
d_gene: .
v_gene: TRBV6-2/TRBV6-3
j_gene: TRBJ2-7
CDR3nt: TGTGCCAGCAGTTACAGGCAGGGGAGATACGAGCAGTACTTC
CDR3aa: CASSYRQGRYEQYF

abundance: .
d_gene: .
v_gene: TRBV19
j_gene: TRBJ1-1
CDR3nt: TGTGCCAGTAGTATAGACCTGAACACTGAAGCTTTCTTT
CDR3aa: CASSIDLNTEAFF

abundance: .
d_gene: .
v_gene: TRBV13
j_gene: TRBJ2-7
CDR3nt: TGTGCCAGCAGCTTCGGAGGGAGTGGCTACGAGCAGTACTTC
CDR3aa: CASSFGGSGYEQYF

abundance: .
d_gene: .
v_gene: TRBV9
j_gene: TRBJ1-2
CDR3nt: TGTGCCAGCAGCGTAGAGCAGGCCTATGGCTACACCTTC
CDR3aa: CASSVEQAYGYTF

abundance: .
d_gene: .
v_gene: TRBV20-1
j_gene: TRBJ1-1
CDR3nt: TGCAGTGCTAGTACAATTATTGCGGGTTTGAGGGACACTGAAGCTTTCTTT
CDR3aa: CSASTIIAGLRDTEAFF

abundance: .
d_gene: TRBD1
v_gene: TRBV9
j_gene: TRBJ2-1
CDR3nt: TGTGCCAGCAGCGTAGAGGGGACAGCTTCCGCTTACAATGAGCAGTTCTTC
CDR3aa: CASSVEGTASAYNEQFF